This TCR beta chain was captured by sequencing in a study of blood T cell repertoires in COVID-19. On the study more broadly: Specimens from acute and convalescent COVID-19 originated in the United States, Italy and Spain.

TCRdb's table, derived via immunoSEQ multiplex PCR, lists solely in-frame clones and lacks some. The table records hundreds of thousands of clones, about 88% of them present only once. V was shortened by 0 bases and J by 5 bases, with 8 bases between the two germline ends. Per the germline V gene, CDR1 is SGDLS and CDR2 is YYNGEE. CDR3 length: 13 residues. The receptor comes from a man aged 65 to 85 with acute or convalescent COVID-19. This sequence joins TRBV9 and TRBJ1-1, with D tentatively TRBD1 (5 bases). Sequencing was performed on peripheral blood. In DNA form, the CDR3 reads TGTGCCAGCAGCGTAGGGGGGAGGACTGAAGCTTTCTTT. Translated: CASSVGGRTEAFF.